The T cell receptor beta chain under discussion was sequenced for a study of OX40 agonist ivuxolimab in advanced cancers. Germline V lookup: CDR1 SGHRS, CDR2 YFSETQ. This CDR3 has 16 amino acids. V lost 3 bases, J lost 0 bases, and 13 bases lay in between. TCRdb keeps only in-frame clones here, not all; method: immunoSEQ multiplex PCR. The table has roughly 97,000 clones, 70% to 90% seen once. Prior autoimmune disease or systemic immunosuppression barred patients. Blood got drawn at baseline, again on cycle 4 day 1, and then on cycle 7 day 1. This TCR was sampled from an adult with an advanced solid tumor such as melanoma, head and neck, liver or kidney cancer. The source material was CD4+ or CD8+ T cells sorted from blood, sampled in a trial of the OX40 agonist ivuxolimab. V gene TRBV5-1 combines with J gene TRBJ1-3, with a possible D match to TRBD1 (5 bases). The CDR3 reads CASSSGRAFSGNTIYF. DNA of the CDR3: TGCGCCAGCAGCTCGGGACGGGCCTTCTCTGGAAACACCATATATTTT.